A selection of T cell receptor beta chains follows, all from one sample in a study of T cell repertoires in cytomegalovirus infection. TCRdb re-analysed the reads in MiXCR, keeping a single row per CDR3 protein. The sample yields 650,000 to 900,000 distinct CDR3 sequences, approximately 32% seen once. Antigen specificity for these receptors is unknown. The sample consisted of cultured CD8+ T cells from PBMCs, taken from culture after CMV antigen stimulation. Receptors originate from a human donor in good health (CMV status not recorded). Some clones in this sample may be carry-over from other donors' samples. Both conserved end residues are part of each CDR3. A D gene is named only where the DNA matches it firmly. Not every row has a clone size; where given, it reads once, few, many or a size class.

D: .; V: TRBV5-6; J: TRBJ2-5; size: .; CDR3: CASSRPQGKRETQYF; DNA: TGTGCCAGCAGCCGACCACAGGGAAAGAGGGAGACCCAGTACTTC
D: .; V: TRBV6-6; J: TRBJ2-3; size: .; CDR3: CASSSLRGAGDTQYF; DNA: TGTGCCAGCAGTTCCCTTCGTGGCGCGGGAGATACGCAGTATTTT
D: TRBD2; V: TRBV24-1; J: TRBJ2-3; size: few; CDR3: CATSDWGSGGRDTQYF; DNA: TGTGCCACCAGTGATTGGGGTAGCGGGGGCCGGGATACGCAGTATTTT
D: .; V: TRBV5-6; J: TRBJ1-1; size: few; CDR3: CASSQSYTEAFF; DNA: TGTGCCAGCAGCCAGTCGTACACTGAAGCTTTCTTT
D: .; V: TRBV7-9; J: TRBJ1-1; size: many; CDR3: CASSLFGNTEAFF; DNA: TGTGCCAGCAGCTTATTTGGGAACACTGAAGCTTTCTTT
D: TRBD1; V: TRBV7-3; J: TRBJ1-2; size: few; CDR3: CASSAWDGTGGDGYTF; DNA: TGTGCCAGCAGCGCATGGGACGGGACAGGGGGCGATGGCTACACCTTC
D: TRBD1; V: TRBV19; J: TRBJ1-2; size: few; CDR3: CASWTGPGYTF; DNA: TGTGCCAGCTGGACAGGCCCTGGCTACACCTTC
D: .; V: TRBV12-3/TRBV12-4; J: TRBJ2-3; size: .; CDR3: CASRRLVGGPDTQYF; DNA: TGTGCCAGCAGACGACTAGTGGGGGGCCCAGATACGCAGTATTTT
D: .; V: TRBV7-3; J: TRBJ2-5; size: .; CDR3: CASSLSPGEHETQYF; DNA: TGTGCCAGCAGCTTATCCCCAGGGGAACACGAGACCCAGTACTTC
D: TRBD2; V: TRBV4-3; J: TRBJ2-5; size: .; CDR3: CASSQGAPGLADKETQYF; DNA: TGCGCCAGCAGCCAAGGGGCCCCGGGACTAGCGGACAAAGAGACCCAGTACTTC
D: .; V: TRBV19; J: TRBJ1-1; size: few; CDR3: CASSIVRNTEAFF; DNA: TGTGCCAGTAGTATTGTAAGGAACACTGAAGCTTTCTTT
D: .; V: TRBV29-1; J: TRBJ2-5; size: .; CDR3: CSVAGTEETQYF; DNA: TGCAGCGTCGCCGGGACTGAAGAGACCCAGTACTTC
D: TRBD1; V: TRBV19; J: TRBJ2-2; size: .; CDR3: CASSLGTGVIGELFF; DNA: TGTGCCAGTAGTCTGGGGACAGGGGTAATCGGGGAGCTGTTTTTT
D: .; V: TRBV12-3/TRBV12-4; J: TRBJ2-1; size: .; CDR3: CASSHTSYNEQFF; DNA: TGTGCCAGCAGTCATACTAGCTACAATGAGCAGTTCTTC
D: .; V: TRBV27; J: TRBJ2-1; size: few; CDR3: CASSLFRNPRDEQFF; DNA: TGTGCCAGCAGTCTTTTCAGGAACCCTAGGGATGAGCAGTTCTTC
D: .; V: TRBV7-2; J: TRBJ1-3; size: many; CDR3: CASSLASSGNTIYF; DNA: TGTGCCAGCAGCTTAGCCAGCTCTGGAAACACCATATATTTT
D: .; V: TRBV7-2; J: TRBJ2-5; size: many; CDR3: CASSLGVAGRQETQYF; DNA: TGTGCCAGCAGCTTAGGGGTTGCGGGGCGCCAAGAGACCCAGTACTTC
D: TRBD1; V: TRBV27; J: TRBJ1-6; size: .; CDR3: CASSLYRGQSYNSPLHF; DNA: TGTGCCAGCAGTTTATATAGGGGACAGTCTTATAATTCACCCCTCCACTTT
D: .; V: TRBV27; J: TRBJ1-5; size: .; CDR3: CASSPPGYQPQHF; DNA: TGTGCCAGCAGTCCCCCAGGGTATCAGCCCCAGCATTTT
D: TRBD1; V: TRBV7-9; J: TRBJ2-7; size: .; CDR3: CASRTGQSYEQYF; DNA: TGTGCCAGCAGAACGGGACAGTCCTACGAGCAGTACTTC
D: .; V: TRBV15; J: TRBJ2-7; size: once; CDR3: CATSNFMGGSYEQYF; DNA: TGTGCCACCAGCAACTTCATGGGGGGATCCTACGAGCAGTACTTC
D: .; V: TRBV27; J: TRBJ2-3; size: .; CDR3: CASCSRKTSTDTQYF; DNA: TGTGCCAGCTGCAGTCGCAAGACTAGCACAGATACGCAGTATTTT
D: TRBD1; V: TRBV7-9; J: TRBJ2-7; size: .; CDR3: CASRSGTGASYEQYF; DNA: TGTGCCAGCAGGTCCGGGACAGGGGCCTCCTACGAGCAGTACTTC
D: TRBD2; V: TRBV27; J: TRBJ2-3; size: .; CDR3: CASSFVAGGSDTQYF; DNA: TGTGCCAGCAGTTTCGTAGCGGGGGGCTCAGATACGCAGTATTTT
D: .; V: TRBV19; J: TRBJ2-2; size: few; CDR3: CVSQGPGELFF; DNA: TGTGTTTCACAGGGACCCGGGGAGCTGTTTTTT
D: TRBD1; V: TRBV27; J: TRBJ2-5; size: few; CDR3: CASSSTGGPIETQYF; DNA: TGTGCCAGCAGTTCGACAGGGGGTCCCATCGAGACCCAGTACTTC
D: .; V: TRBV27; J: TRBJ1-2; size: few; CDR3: CASSVSGRGGILYGYTF; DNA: TGTGCCAGCAGCGTGTCGGGGCGCGGAGGGATACTCTATGGCTACACCTTC
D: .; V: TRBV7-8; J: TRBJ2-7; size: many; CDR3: CASSLARTASYEQYF; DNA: TGTGCCAGCAGCTTAGCAAGGACAGCTTCCTACGAGCAGTACTTC
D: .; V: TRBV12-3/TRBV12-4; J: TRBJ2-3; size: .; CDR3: CASSDVGGSTDTQYF; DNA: TGTGCCAGCAGTGACGTGGGGGGAAGCACAGATACGCAGTATTTT
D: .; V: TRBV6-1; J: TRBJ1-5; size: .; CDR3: CASSALWKGSNQPQHF; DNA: TGTGCCAGCAGTGCTCTTTGGAAGGGAAGCAATCAGCCCCAGCATTTT
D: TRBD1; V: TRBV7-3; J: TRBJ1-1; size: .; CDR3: CASSLGTGGGTEAFF; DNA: TGTGCCAGCAGCTTAGGTACAGGGGGCGGCACTGAAGCTTTCTTT
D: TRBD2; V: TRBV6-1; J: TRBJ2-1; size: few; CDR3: CASSEPSGVAYNEQFF; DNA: TGTGCCAGCAGTGAACCAAGCGGGGTAGCCTACAATGAGCAGTTCTTC
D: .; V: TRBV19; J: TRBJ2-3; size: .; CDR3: CASSMEGTDTQYF; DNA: TGTGCCAGTAGTATGGAGGGCACAGATACGCAGTATTTT
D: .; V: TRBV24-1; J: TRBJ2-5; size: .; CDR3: CAPEEGPQETQYF; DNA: TGTGCCCCAGAGGAGGGGCCACAAGAGACCCAGTACTTC
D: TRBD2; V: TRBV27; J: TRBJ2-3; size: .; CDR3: CASSAGLVGDTQYF; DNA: TGTGCCAGCAGTGCCGGACTAGTGGGGGATACGCAGTATTTT
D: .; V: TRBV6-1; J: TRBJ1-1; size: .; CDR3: CASSYLGGPNTEAFF; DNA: TGTGCCAGCAGCTACCTAGGAGGGCCTAACACTGAAGCTTTCTTT
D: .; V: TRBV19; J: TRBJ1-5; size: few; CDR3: CASSGREQNQPQHF; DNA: TGTGCCAGTAGTGGCCGGGAACAGAATCAGCCCCAGCATTTT
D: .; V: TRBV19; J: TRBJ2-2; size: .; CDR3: CACLSRGTGTGELFF; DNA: TGTGCCTGTCTCAGTAGGGGGACCGGGACCGGGGAGCTGTTTTTT
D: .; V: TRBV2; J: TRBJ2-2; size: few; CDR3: CASSDFLTGELFF; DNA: TGTGCCAGCAGTGATTTCCTGACCGGGGAGCTGTTTTTT
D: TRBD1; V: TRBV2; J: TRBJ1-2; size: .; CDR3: CASSDSAGGRGGYTF; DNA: TGTGCCAGCAGTGATTCTGCAGGGGGACGTGGTGGCTACACCTTC
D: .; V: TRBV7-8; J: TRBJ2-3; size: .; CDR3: CASSSDRNTQYF; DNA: TGTGCCAGCAGCTCAGATCGCAATACGCAGTATTTT
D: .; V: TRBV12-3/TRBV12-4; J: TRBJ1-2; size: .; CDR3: CASSLKRGTDQNYGYTF; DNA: TGTGCCAGCAGTTTAAAACGTGGAACAGATCAAAACTATGGCTACACCTTC
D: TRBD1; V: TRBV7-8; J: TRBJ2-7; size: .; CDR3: CASSPLRTGVSYEQYF; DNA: TGTGCCAGCAGCCCCCTCAGGACAGGGGTTTCCTACGAGCAGTACTTC